The present T cell receptor (beta chain) was sequenced within a study of shared clonotypes between healthy human individuals. Study findings and constraints: Sampling included only blood; tissue repertoires likely differ.

As regards this clone: What it binds is unknown.

Caucasian adults living in Nashville, Tennessee, provided all samples. The data were produced by immunoSEQ multiplex PCR, yet TCRdb's version contains in-frame clones alone and is incomplete. The profile shows millions of clones, 93% of them singletons. The sequencing input was naive CD4+ T cells from PBMCs. Indicated subset: CD45RA+ positively selected. The receptor was isolated from a man aged 18 to 30 in good health. Some clones in this sample may be carry-over from other donors' samples.

Written as DNA, the CDR3 is TGTGCCAGCAGCTTAGACTTACAGGGGGGTCGGTCACGGGCAGATACGCAGTATTTT. Its protein product is CASSLDLQGGRSRADTQYF. The chain couples TRBV11-3 to TRBJ2-3; 8 bases map to TRBD1. Germline V gene sequence: CDR1 SGHNT, CDR2 YENEEA. Unmatched junction bases numbered 15, after V lost 0 bases and J lost 4 bases. The CDR3 is 19 residues long.